The next 30 T cell receptor beta chains were all read from a single sample in a study of T cells in Graves' hyperthyroidism and ophthalmopathy. Authors of the study amplified TCR beta CDR3 regions from RNA transcripts. HTBI primers were employed in a first-round RT-PCR of the TCR CDR3. In TCRdb, the multiplex PCR reads were re-called with MiXCR into one record per CDR3 protein. The data show a few hundred thousand distinct CDR3 sequences, approximately 13% seen once. The sample consisted of blood. The receptors derive from a woman aged 18-29 years with Graves' hyperthyroidism.

The chain uses TRBV20-1 and TRBJ1-1, with a tentative D call TRBD1 (5 bases). Germline CDR1 and CDR2: DFQATT and SNEGSKA (reference sequence). The CDR3 runs to 13 residues. V shed 5 bases and J shed 1 base, with 11 bases lying between them. In DNA form, the CDR3 reads TGCAGTGCTTGGGGGTTCGGGAACACTGAAGCTTTCTTT. Amino acids: CSAWGFGNTEAFF.

This clonotype showed up just a few times. The gene calls are TRBV10-3 and TRBJ2-2, with D possibly called TRBD1 or TRBD2 (5 bases each). V was shortened by 5 bases and J by 3 bases, with 16 bases between the two germline ends. CDR3 size: 16 residues. Germline V gene lookup returns CDR1 ENHRY and CDR2 SYGVKD. The CDR3 loop is CAISPWDLVDTGELFF. For the CDR3, the DNA is TGTGCCATCAGTCCCTGGGACCTTGTGGACACCGGGGAGCTGTTTTTT.

Only a few counts were recorded for this clonotype. The gene calls are TRBV10-3 and TRBJ1-1; D perhaps matches TRBD1 (6 bases). The germline V gene has CDR1 ENHRY and CDR2 SYGVKD. The CDR3 totals 14 residues. Trimming removed 4 bases from V and 1 base from J, with 10 bases in between. CDR3 bases: TGTGCCATCAGTGCATACAGGGAGAACACTGAAGCTTTCTTT. Amino acids: CAISAYRENTEAFF.

The chain recombines TRBV28 with TRBJ2-2; 10 nucleotides agree with TRBD1. In germline, CDR1 is MDHEN, CDR2 SYDVKM. V shed 5 bases, J shed 5 bases, and the junction held 8 bases outside the gene matches. The CDR3 spans 16 residues. For the CDR3, the DNA is TGTGCCAGCAGTCCCGGAGGGGACAGGGGAACCGGGGAGCTGTTTTTT. Translated, it gives CASSPGGDRGTGELFF.

This clonotype showed up many times. V is TRBV20-1 and J is TRBJ2-3; D may match TRBD1 or TRBD2 (5 bases each). V was shortened by 5 bases and J by 0 bases, with 15 bases between the two germline ends. The CDR3 loop spans 15 amino acids. Germline V CDR1 and CDR2: DFQATT, SNEGSKA (reference sequence). The CDR3 region is CSAGDGRYSTDTQYF. In nucleotides, the CDR3 is TGCAGTGCTGGGGACGGGCGATATAGCACAGATACGCAGTATTTT.

At least ten counts were recorded for this clonotype. V usage is TRBV5-1 and J usage is TRBJ1-1; the D is unclear. Germline assignment: CDR1 SGHRS and CDR2 YFSETQ. The V end lost 0 bases, the J end lost 7 bases, and 10 bases lay between the germline ends. The CDR3 covers 13 residues. The CDR3: CASSLEGLGEAFF. In DNA form, the CDR3 reads TGCGCCAGCAGCTTGGAAGGGTTGGGTGAAGCTTTCTTT.

This clonotype was recorded a few times. The chain has TRBV7-2 and TRBJ1-2; weak D call: TRBD1 (5 bases). Trimming left V 1 base short and J 4 bases short, with 13 bases between. The germline V gene has CDR1 SGHTA and CDR2 FQGNSA. CDR3 length: 15 amino acids. As DNA, the CDR3 is TGTGCCAGCAGCTTAGGAGTGGGGGGGGTCTATGGCTACACCTTC. Protein product: CASSLGVGGVYGYTF.

This clonotype was seen at least ten times. CDR3 in DNA: TGCAGTGCTAGACTAGAAGAGACCCAGTACTTC. Protein sequence: CSARLEETQYF. The chain combines TRBV20-1 with TRBJ2-5; D gene unclear. With 2 bases removed from V and 3 bases from J, the gap between germline ends came to 4 bases. The CDR3 extends over 11 amino acids. From germline, CDR1 is DFQATT and CDR2 SNEGSKA (reference sequence).

This clonotype was observed at least ten times. V and J are TRBV6-1 and TRBJ1-4, with 9 nucleotides matching TRBD1. Germline lookup yields CDR1 MNHNS and CDR2 SASEGT. This CDR3 has 15 amino acids. V shed 5 bases and J 8 bases; nucleotides not matched to a gene: 9. CDR3 in amino acids: CASSSQGANLEKLFF. CDR3 DNA sequence: TGTGCCAGCAGTTCACAGGGGGCTAATTTAGAAAAACTGTTTTTT.

The chain employs TRBV7-8 and TRBJ2-1, with TRBD2 identical over 9 bases. Germline CDR1 and CDR2: SGHVS and FQNEAQ. The V gene end was trimmed by 5 bases and the J gene end by 2 bases; junction bases not matched to a gene: 10. The CDR3 loop spans 17 amino acids. The CDR3 DNA sequence: TGTGCCAGCAGCCTCCGTAGCGGGAGCATCACCTACAATGAGCAGTTCTTC. Its protein product is CASSLRSGSITYNEQFF.

This clonotype was detected only a few times. The chain couples TRBV7-9 to TRBJ2-1; D perhaps matches TRBD2 (6 bases). The CDR3 is 20 amino acids. V gave up 3 bases and J gave up 4 bases, with 28 bases separating them. CDR1 is SEHNR, CDR2 FQNEAQ, per germline (reference sequence). The CDR3 nucleotides are TGTGCCAGCAGCTTCCTGAGGCGGGGCGCACCCCCTACGGGGTACAATGAGCAGTTCTTC. Protein sequence: CASSFLRRGAPPTGYNEQFF.

This clonotype was seen more than once but under ten times. This chain connects TRBV7-3 to TRBJ2-2, with a weak D call TRBD2 (5 bases). The germline V gene has CDR1 SGHTA and CDR2 FQGTGA. CDR3 size: 15 residues. V dropped 2 bases and J dropped 5 bases, with 12 bases sitting between them. In DNA, the CDR3 is TGTGCCAGCAGCTTAGAAGGCTCGGGAACCGGGGAGCTGTTTTTT. Amino acids: CASSLEGSGTGELFF.

This clonotype was counted at least ten times. The chain carries TRBV5-1 and TRBJ2-2; a weak D match, TRBD1 (5 bases). CDR1 and CDR2 (germline): SGHRS, YFSETQ. This CDR3 region has 15 residues. The germline V and J ends were trimmed by 5 bases and 4 bases, with 15 bases remaining between them. In DNA form, the CDR3 reads TGCGCCAGCAGGCCTGAACCAGGGTTCACCGGGGAGCTGTTTTTT. Protein sequence: CASRPEPGFTGELFF.

In this sample, this clonotype turned up a few times. The rearrangement joins TRBV9 to TRBJ2-2; 10 nucleotides match TRBD1. In germline, CDR1 is SGDLS, CDR2 YYNGEE. The CDR3 sequence is 16 residues long. V lost 3 bases to trimming and J lost 5 bases; unmatched junction nucleotides: 7. Here the CDR3 reads CASSAGGQGLTGELFF. DNA of the CDR3: TGTGCCAGCAGCGCTGGGGGACAGGGGTTAACCGGGGAGCTGTTTTTT. Looking up the rest from reference TRBV9 and TRBJ2-2 gives the full variable domain: DSGVTQTPKHLITATGQRVTLRCSPRSGDLSVYWYQQSLDQGLQFLIQYYNGEERAKGNILERFSAQQFPDLHSELNLSSLELGDSALYFCASSAGGQGLTGELFFGEGSRLTVL.

The V call is TRBV24-1, the J call TRBJ2-3, with D hard to call. This CDR3 has 14 residues. The V and J ends lost 4 bases and 2 bases respectively, with 9 bases between them. CDR1 is KGHDR, CDR2 SFDVKD, per germline. CDR3 amino acids: CATSDRGTTDTQYF. CDR3 bases: TGTGCCACCAGTGACCGCGGTACCACAGATACGCAGTATTTT.

The V and J genes are TRBV28 and TRBJ1-4, with unresolved D. CDR3 size: 13 residues. Per the germline V gene, CDR1 is MDHEN and CDR2 is SYDVKM. The V end was cut by 7 bases, the J end by 4 bases, with 10 bases between. Written as DNA, the CDR3 is TGTGCCAGCACCCAGACCTTTAATGAAAAACTGTTTTTT. Translated, it gives CASTQTFNEKLFF.

Here the CDR3 reads CSARALGPNEKLFF. Here the CDR3 DNA reads TGCAGTGCTAGAGCATTAGGGCCCAATGAAAAACTGTTTTTT. The rearrangement joins TRBV20-1 to TRBJ1-4; D gene unclear. This CDR3 has 14 residues. Germline V gene sequence: CDR1 DFQATT, CDR2 SNEGSKA (reference sequence). V shed 1 base and J shed 5 bases, with 11 bases lying between them.

This clonotype was picked up many times. The V call is TRBV24-1, the J call TRBJ1-2; a weak D match, TRBD1 (5 bases). The length of the CDR3 is 15 residues. Trimming took off 0 bases at V and 2 bases at J, with 9 bases between the two ends. Germline-derived CDR1 and CDR2 are KGHDR and SFDVKD. The CDR3 protein is CATSDLDGGNYGYTF. The CDR3 coding sequence is TGTGCCACCAGTGATTTGGATGGGGGGAACTATGGCTACACCTTC.

The chain recombines TRBV28 with TRBJ1-3; D uncertain. V was trimmed by 7 bases and J by 6 bases, leaving 10 bases between them. The CDR3 length is 12 residues. Germline-derived CDR1 and CDR2 are MDHEN and SYDVKM. This chain's CDR3 is CASTSTENTIYF. CDR3 nucleotides: TGTGCCAGCACAAGTACTGAAAACACCATATATTTT.

This clonotype was detected ten times or more. Written as DNA, the CDR3 is TGCAGTGCTCAAGAACGGGACACCACCTACGAGCAGTACTTC. It codes for CSAQERDTTYEQYF. V gene TRBV20-1 combines with J gene TRBJ2-7; TRBD1 is a possible D gene (6 bases). Germline CDR1 reads DFQATT; CDR2 reads SNEGSKA (reference sequence). The V end lost 5 bases, the J end lost 2 bases, and 16 bases lay between the germline ends. The CDR3 is 14 amino acids.

This clonotype appeared many times. The genes are TRBV19 and TRBJ1-1; 7 bases agree with TRBD1. Germline V gene lookup returns CDR1 LNHDA and CDR2 SQIVND (reference sequence). The CDR3 consists of 16 residues. J gave up 4 bases and V 6 bases, and 14 bases lay outside the gene matches. The DNA for the CDR3 is TGTGCCAGTAGCCCTACCCAGGGGGACCTGAGCACTGAAGCTTTCTTT. Translating gives CASSPTQGDLSTEAFF.

This clonotype was picked up many times. The chain carries TRBV4-1 and TRBJ2-1, with D possibly TRBD2 on 6 matching bases. Trimming removed 2 bases at V and 1 base at J, with 9 bases between. CDR1 and CDR2 (germline): MGHRA, YSYEKL. The CDR3 totals 15 residues. The CDR3 here is CASSQPGGSYNEQFF. The DNA of the CDR3 is TGCGCCAGCAGCCAACCTGGGGGGTCCTACAATGAGCAGTTCTTC.

V and J are TRBV29-1 and TRBJ2-7; D gene uncertain. Per germline, CDR1 SQVTM and CDR2 ANQGSEA. V lost 4 bases to trimming and J lost 3 bases, with 10 bases between them. The CDR3 consists of 12 residues. The DNA of the CDR3 is TGCAGCGTTGTGGCCCCCAACTACGAGCAGTACTTC. Protein sequence: CSVVAPNYEQYF.

In this sample, this clonotype turned up a few times. The V call is TRBV4-1, the J call TRBJ1-1, with D maybe TRBD1 (5 bases). This CDR3 has 17 residues. Trimming cost V 4 bases and J 1 base, with 19 bases left between them. The germline V gene has CDR1 MGHRA and CDR2 YSYEKL. DNA for the CDR3: TGCGCCAGCAGCCGACTCCCCGGAGGGCAGGGGAACACTGAAGCTTTCTTT. The encoded protein is CASSRLPGGQGNTEAFF.

Ten or more counts support this clonotype. As DNA, the CDR3 is TGCAGTGCTAGAGCTCCGACAGCCTTAAGCTCCTACAATGAGCAGTTCTTC. This encodes CSARAPTALSSYNEQFF. This chain links TRBV20-1 with TRBJ2-1, with D possibly TRBD1 on 5 matching bases. Germline CDR1 DFQATT, CDR2 SNEGSKA (reference sequence). V was cut by 1 base and J by 0 bases, with 16 bases left in between. The CDR3 covers 17 residues.

Many counts were recorded for this clonotype. This chain links TRBV18 with TRBJ1-1, with a weak D call TRBD1 (6 bases). CDR1 and CDR2 from the germline V gene are KGHSH and LQKENI. V was shortened by 0 bases and J by 1 base, with 6 bases between the two germline ends. The CDR3 covers 14 residues. Here the CDR3 DNA reads TGTGCCAGCTCACCACCGGGACAGAACACTGAAGCTTTCTTT. Encoded protein: CASSPPGQNTEAFF.

This clonotype came up a few times. The chain recombines TRBV4-2 with TRBJ1-1; D is undetermined. V lost 4 bases to trimming and J lost 14 bases, with 17 bases between them. Germline assignment: CDR1 LGHNA and CDR2 YNFKEQ. The CDR3 contains 12 residues. This chain's CDR3 is CASSPRPGEGFF. The CDR3 DNA reads as TGTGCCAGCAGCCCGCGACCGGGTGAGGGATTCTTT.

This clonotype was seen ten or more times. This sequence joins TRBV3-1 and TRBJ2-7; D uncertain. Germline CDR1 reads LGHDT; CDR2 reads YNNKEL (reference sequence). The CDR3 runs to 12 residues. V shed 1 base and J shed 3 bases, with 4 bases lying between them. CDR3 coding DNA: TGTGCCAGCAGCCAAGGACGCTACGAGCAGTACTTC. Translating it yields CASSQGRYEQYF.

This clonotype was observed many times. The chain employs TRBV2 and TRBJ1-6; 9 bases align to TRBD1. The CDR3 totals 14 residues. Trimming cost V 5 bases and J 8 bases; bases outside gene matches: 4. Germline assignment: CDR1 SNHLY and CDR2 FYNNEI. CDR3 region: CASSRQGVDSPLHF. CDR3 nucleotide sequence: TGTGCCAGCAGTCGACAGGGGGTAGATTCACCCCTCCACTTT. Supplemented by reference TRBV2 and TRBJ1-6, the full variable domain reads EPEVTQTPSHQVTQMGQEVILRCVPISNHLYFYWYRQILGQKVEFLVSFYNNEISEKSEIFDDQFSVERPDGSNFTLKIRSTKLEDSAMYFCASSRQGVDSPLHFGNGTRLTVT.

This clonotype occurred many times. This chain uses TRBV12-3 or TRBV12-4 with TRBJ1-6, with D perhaps TRBD1 (5 bases). This CDR3 is built from 13 residues. Trimming took off 5 bases at V and 7 bases at J, with 9 bases between the two ends. The CDR3 loop is CASSRDDNSPLHF. CDR3 bases: TGTGCCAGCAGTAGGGACGACAATTCACCCCTCCACTTT.